The clone carrying this T cell receptor beta chain was picked up a small number of times. The sample is drawn from a study of blood T cell repertoires in COVID-19. In germline, CDR1 is LNHDA, CDR2 SQIVND (reference sequence). This CDR3 contains 14 residues. J lost 6 bases, V lost 4 bases, and 4 bases had no gene match. In the original processing: Estimated nucleated cell counts came from reference gene primer amplification. Generated by immunoSEQ multiplex PCR, the TCRdb table keeps only in-frame clones and is missing some. That table gives V, J and clone size, and the DNA gave D and trimming. The table includes more than 95,000 clones, roughly nine tenths detected once.

This chain uses TRBV19 with TRBJ2-2; 8 bases are shared with TRBD2. Sequencing was performed on peripheral blood. The receptor's source is a middle-aged man with COVID-19, enrolled during active disease. The CDR3 DNA sequence: TGTGCCAGTAGTAAGCGGGAGTTACCCGGGGAGCTGTTTTTT. Amino acids: CASSKRELPGELFF.